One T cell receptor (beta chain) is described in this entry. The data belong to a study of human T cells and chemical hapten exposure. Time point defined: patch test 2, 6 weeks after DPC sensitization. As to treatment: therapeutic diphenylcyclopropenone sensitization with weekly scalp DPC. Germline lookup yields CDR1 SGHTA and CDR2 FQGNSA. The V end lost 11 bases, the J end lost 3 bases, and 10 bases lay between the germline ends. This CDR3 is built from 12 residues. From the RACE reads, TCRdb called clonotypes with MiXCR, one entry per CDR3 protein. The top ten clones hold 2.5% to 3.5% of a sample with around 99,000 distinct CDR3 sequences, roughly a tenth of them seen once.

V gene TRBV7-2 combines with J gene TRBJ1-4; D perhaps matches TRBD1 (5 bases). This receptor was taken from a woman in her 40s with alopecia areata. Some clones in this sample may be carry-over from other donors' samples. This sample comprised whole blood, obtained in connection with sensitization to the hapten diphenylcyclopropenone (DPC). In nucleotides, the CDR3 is TGTGCCGCGGGGCGGGCTAATGAAAAACTGTTTTTT. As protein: CAAGRANEKLFF.